This T cell receptor (beta chain) stems from a study of control samples from healthy donors and cancer patients. Clones were sequenced by immunoSEQ multiplex PCR, and TCRdb holds only the in-frame ones, with some missing. The sample carries tens of thousands of clones, approximately 90% recorded once. J lost 2 bases, V lost 0 bases, and 6 bases had no gene match. Germline-derived CDR1 and CDR2 are SGHRS and YFSETQ. The CDR3 has 16 residues. On this clone itself: The same CDR3 also results from other DNA sequences found in this sample.

The specimen was blood. This chain uses TRBV5-1 with TRBJ1-2; 8 nucleotides line up with TRBD1. The sequence was collected from a woman aged 45-60 years in good health. The CDR3 reads CASSLASGTGNYGYTF. CDR3 coding DNA: TGCGCCAGCAGCTTGGCGTCCGGGACAGGAAACTATGGCTACACCTTC.